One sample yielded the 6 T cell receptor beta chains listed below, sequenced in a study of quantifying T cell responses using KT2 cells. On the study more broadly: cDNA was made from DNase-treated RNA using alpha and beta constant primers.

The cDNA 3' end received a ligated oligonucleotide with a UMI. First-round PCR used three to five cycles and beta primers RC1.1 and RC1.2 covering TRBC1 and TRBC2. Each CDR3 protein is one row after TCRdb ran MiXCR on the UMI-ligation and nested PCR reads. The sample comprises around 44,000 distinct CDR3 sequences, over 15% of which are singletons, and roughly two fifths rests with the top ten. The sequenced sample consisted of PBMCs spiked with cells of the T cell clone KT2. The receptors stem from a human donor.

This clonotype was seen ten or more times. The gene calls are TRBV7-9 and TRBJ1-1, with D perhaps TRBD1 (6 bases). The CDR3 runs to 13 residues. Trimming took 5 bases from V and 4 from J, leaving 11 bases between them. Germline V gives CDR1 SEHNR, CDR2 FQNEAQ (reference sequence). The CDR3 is CASSLTGTTEAFF. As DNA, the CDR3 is TGTGCCAGCAGCCTCACAGGGACCACTGAAGCTTTCTTT. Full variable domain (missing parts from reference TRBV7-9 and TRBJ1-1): DTGVSQNPRHKITKRGQNVTFRCDPISEHNRLYWYRQTLGQGPEFLTYFQNEAQLEKSRLLSDRFSAERPKGSFSTLEIQRTEQGDSAMYLCASSLTGTTEAFFGQGTRLTVV.

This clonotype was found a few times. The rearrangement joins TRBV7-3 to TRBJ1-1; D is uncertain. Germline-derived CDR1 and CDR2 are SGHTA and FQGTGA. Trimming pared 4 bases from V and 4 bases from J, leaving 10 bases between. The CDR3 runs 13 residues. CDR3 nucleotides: TGTGCCAGCAGCTCGACACGGGGCACTGAAGCTTTCTTT. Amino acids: CASSSTRGTEAFF.

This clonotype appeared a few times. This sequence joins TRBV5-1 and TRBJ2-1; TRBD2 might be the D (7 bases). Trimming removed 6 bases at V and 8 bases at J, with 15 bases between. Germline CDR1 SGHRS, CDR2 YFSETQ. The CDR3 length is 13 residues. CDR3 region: CASKNLGGDEQFF. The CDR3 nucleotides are TGCGCCAGCAAAAACCTAGGGGGGGATGAGCAGTTCTTC.

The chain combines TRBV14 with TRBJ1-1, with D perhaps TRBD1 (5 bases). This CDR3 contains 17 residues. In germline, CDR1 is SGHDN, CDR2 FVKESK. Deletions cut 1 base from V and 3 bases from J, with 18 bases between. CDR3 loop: CASSQAFPQGRDTEAFF. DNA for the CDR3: TGTGCCAGCAGCCAAGCGTTCCCTCAGGGTCGAGACACTGAAGCTTTCTTT.

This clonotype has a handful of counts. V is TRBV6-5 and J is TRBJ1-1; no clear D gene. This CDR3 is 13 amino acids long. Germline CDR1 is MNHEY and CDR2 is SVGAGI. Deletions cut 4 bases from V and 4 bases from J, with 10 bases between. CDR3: CASSSSGFTEAFF. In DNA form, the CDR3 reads TGTGCCAGCAGTTCCTCGGGGTTCACTGAAGCTTTCTTT.

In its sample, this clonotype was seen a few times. CDR3 sequence (DNA): TGCGCCAGCAGCCAACGAGGCGGGGTCGTCATCAATGAGCAGTTCTTC. This gives the protein CASSQRGGVVINEQFF. The J gene is TRBJ2-1, the V gene TRBV4-1, with D possibly being TRBD2 (6 bases). V was shortened by 2 bases and J by 6 bases, with 17 bases between the two germline ends. Germline V gene data show CDR1 as MGHRA and CDR2 as YSYEKL. The CDR3 contains 16 residues.